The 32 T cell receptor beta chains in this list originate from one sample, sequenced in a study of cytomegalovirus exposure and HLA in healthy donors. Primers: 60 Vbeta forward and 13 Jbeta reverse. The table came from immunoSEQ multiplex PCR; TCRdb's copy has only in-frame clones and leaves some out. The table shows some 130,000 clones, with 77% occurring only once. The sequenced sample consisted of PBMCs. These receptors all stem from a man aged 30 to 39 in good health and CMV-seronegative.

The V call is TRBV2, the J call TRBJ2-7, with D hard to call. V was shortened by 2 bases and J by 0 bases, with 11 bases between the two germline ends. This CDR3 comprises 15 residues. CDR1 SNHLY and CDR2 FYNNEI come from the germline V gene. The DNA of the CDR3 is TGTGCCAGCAGTGAACTCCTCAGAGGCTCCTACGAGCAGTACTTC. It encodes CASSELLRGSYEQYF.

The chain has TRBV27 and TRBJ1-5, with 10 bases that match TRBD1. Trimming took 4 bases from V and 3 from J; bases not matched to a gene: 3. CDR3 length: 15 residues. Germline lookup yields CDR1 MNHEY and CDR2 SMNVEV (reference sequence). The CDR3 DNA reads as TGTGCCAGCAGTTCAGGGACAGGGGACAATCAGCCCCAGCATTTT. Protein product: CASSSGTGDNQPQHF.

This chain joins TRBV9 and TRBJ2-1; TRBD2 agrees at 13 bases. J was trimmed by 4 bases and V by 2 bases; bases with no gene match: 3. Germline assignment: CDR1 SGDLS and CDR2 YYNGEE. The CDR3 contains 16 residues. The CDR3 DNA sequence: TGTGCCAGCAGCGTGGGACTAGCGGGACGGTACAATGAGCAGTTCTTC. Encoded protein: CASSVGLAGRYNEQFF.

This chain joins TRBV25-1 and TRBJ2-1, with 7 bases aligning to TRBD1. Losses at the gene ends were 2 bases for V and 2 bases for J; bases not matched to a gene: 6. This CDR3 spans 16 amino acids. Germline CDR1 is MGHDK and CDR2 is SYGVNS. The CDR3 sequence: CASSEASGTAYNEQFF. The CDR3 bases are TGTGCCAGCAGTGAAGCCTCCGGGACAGCCTACAATGAGCAGTTCTTC.

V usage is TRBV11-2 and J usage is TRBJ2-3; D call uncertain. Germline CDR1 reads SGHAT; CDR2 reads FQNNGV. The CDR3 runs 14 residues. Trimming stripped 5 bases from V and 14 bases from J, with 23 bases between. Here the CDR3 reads CASSPALTTENPYF. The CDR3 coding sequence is TGTGCCAGCAGCCCGGCACTGACAACAGAAAATCCGTATTTT.

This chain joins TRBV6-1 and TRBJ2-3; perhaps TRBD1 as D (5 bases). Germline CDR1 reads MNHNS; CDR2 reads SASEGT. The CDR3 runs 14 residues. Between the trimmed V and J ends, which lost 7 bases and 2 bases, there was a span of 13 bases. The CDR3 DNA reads TGTGCCAGCACCACGACAGCTTACACAGATACGCAGTATTTT. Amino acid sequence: CASTTTAYTDTQYF.

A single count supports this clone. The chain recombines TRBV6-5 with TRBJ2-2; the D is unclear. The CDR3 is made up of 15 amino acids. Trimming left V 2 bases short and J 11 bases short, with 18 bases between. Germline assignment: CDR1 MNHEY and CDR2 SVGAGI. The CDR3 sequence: CASSYLLTLGGELFF. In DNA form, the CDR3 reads TGTGCCAGCAGTTACCTCTTGACCCTCGGCGGTGAGCTGTTTTTT.

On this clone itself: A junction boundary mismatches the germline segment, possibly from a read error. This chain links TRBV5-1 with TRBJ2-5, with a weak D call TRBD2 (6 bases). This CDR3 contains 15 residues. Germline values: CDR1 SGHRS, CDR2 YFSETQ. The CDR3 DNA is TGCGCCAGCAGCTTGGTCGGGGTTTGGGAGGAGACCCGGTACTTC. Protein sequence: CASSLVGVWEETRYF.

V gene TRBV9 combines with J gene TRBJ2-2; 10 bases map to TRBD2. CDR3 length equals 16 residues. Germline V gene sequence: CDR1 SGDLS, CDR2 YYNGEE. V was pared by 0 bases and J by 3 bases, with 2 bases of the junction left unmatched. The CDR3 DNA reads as TGTGCCAGCAGCGTAGCTAGCGGGAGTTACACCGGGGAGCTGTTTTTT. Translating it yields CASSVASGSYTGELFF. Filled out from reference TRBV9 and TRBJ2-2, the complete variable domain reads DSGVTQTPKHLITATGQRVTLRCSPRSGDLSVYWYQQSLDQGLQFLIQYYNGEERAKGNILERFSAQQFPDLHSELNLSSLELGDSALYFCASSVASGSYTGELFFGEGSRLTVL.

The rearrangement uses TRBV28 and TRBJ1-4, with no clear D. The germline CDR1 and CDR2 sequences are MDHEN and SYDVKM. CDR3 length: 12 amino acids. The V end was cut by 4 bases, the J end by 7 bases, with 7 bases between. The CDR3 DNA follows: TGTGCCAGCAGTTCTGGGAGTGAAAAACTGTTTTTT. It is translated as CASSSGSEKLFF.

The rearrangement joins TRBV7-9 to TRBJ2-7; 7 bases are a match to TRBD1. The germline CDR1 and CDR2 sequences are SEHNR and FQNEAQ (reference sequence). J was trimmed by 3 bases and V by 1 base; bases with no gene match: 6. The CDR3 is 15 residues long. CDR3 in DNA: TGTGCCAGCAGCTTAGGGCAGGCAGGGGGCTACGAGCAGTACTTC. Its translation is CASSLGQAGGYEQYF.

CDR3 DNA sequence: TGTGCCAGCAGTTACTTGGGGAGTGGGAACACAGATACGCAGTATTTT. Translation: CASSYLGSGNTDTQYF. The chain uses TRBV6-5 and TRBJ2-3; tentative D call: TRBD2 (5 bases). The V end lost 1 base, the J end lost 2 bases, and 13 bases lay between the germline ends. CDR1 and CDR2 from the germline V gene are MNHEY and SVGAGI. The length of the CDR3 is 16 residues.

CDR3 in amino acids: CASRNDRDYGYTF. CDR3 sequence (DNA): TGTGCCAGCAGGAACGACAGAGACTATGGCTACACCTTC. The V and J genes are TRBV14 and TRBJ1-2; D is possibly TRBD1 (5 bases). V lost 6 bases and J lost 3, with 11 bases in between. This CDR3 is 13 amino acids long. Germline V lookup: CDR1 SGHDN, CDR2 FVKESK. Together with reference TRBV14 and TRBJ1-2, the CDR3 gives the full variable domain: EAGVTQFPSHSVIEKGQTVTLRCDPISGHDNLYWYRRVMGKEIKFLLHFVKESKQDESGMPNNRFLAERTGGTYSTLKVQPAELEDSGVYFCASRNDRDYGYTFGSGTRLTVV.

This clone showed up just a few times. The CDR3 DNA reads as TGTGCCAGCAGGAGTTTACCCCAGGGGGGAGCAGACTCAAATGAGCAGTTCTTC. Its protein is CASRSLPQGGADSNEQFF. This chain uses TRBV27 with TRBJ2-1, with D maybe TRBD1 (7 bases). The germline CDR1 and CDR2 sequences are MNHEY and SMNVEV (reference sequence). The V gene lost 6 bases and the J gene lost 7 bases, with 28 bases spanning the gap. This CDR3 comprises 18 residues.

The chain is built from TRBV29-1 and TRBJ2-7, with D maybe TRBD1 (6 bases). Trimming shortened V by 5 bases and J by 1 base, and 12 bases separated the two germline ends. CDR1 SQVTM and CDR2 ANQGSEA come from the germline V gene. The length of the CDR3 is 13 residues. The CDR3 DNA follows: TGCAGCGTTACACAGGGTCGTTCCTACGAGCAGTACTTC. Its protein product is CSVTQGRSYEQYF.

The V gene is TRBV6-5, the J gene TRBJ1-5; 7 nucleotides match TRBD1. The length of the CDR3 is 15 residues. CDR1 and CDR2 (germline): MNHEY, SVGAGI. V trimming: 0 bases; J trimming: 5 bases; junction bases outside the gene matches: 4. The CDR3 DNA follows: TGTGCCAGCAGTTACTCACAGGGGAGGTATCAGCCCCAGCATTTT. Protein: CASSYSQGRYQPQHF.

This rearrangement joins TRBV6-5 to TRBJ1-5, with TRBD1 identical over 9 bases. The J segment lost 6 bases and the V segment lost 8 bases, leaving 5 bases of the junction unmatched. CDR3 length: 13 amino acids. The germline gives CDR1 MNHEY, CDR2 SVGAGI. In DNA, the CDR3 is TGTGCCAGCCAGGACAGGGGCGGTCAGCCCCAGCATTTT. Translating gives CASQDRGGQPQHF.

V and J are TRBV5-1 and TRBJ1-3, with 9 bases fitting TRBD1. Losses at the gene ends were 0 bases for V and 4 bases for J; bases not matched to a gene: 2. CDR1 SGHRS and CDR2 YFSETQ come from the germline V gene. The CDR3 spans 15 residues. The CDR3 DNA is TGCGCCAGCAGCTTGGTTGGGACAGGGGGAAACACCATATATTTT. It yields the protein CASSLVGTGGNTIYF.

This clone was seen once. The CDR3 sequence: CASSGQSYTGELFF. The CDR3 DNA is TGTGCCAGCTCCGGACAGAGCTACACCGGGGAGCTGTTTTTT. This chain joins TRBV9 and TRBJ2-2; D possibly corresponds to TRBD1 (6 bases). Germline CDR1 reads SGDLS; CDR2 reads YYNGEE. With 7 bases removed from V and 3 bases from J, the gap between germline ends came to 13 bases. The CDR3 totals 14 residues.

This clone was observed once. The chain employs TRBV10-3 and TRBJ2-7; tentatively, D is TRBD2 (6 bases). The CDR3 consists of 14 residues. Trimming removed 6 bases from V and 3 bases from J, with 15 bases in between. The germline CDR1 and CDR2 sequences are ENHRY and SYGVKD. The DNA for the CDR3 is TGTGCCATCAGCAATCCGGGACTCCGCTACGAGCAGTACTTC. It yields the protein CAISNPGLRYEQYF.

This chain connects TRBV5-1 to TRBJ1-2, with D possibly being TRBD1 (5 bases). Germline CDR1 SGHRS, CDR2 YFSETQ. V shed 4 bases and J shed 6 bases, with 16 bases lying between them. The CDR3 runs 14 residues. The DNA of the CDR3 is TGCGCCAGCAGCCCCGGCATGGGGGGAAATGGCTACACCTTC. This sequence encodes CASSPGMGGNGYTF. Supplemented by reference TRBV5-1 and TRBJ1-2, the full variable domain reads KAGVTQTPRYLIKTRGQQVTLSCSPISGHRSVSWYQQTPGQGLQFLFEYFSETQRNKGNFPGRFSGRQFSNSRSEMNVSTLELGDSALYLCASSPGMGGNGYTFGSGTRLTVV.

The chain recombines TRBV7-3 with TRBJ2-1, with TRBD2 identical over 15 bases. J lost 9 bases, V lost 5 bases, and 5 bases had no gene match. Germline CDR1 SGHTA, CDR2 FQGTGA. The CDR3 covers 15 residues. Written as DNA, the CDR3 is TGTGCCAGCAGCCCCACGGGACTAGCGGGAGGTGAGCAGTTCTTC. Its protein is CASSPTGLAGGEQFF.

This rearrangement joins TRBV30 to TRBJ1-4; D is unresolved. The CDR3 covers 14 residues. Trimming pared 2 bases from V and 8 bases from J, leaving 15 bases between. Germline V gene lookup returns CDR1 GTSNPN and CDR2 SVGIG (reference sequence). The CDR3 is CAWSSPGVEEKLFF. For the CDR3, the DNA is TGTGCCTGGAGTTCGCCCGGGGTTGAAGAAAAACTGTTTTTT.

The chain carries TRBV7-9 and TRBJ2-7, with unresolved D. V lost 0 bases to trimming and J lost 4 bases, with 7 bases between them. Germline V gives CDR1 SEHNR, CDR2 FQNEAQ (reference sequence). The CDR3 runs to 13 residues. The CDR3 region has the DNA TGTGCCAGCAGCTTAGCCGAGGAATACGAGCAGTACTTC. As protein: CASSLAEEYEQYF.

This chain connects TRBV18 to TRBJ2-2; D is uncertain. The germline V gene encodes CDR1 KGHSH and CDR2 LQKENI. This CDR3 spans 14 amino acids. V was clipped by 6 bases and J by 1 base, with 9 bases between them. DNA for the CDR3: TGTGCCAGCTCGCAGGCCCAGAACACCGGGGAGCTGTTTTTT. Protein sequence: CASSQAQNTGELFF.

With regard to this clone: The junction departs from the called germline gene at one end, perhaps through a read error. The CDR3 here is CATSSPAGVTYNEQFF. CDR3 bases: TGTGCCACCAGTTCCCCGGCGGGAGTAACCTACAATGAGCAGTTCTTC. The chain employs TRBV2 and TRBJ2-1; 7 positions match TRBD2. Germline V CDR1 and CDR2: SNHLY, FYNNEI. CDR3 length: 16 residues.

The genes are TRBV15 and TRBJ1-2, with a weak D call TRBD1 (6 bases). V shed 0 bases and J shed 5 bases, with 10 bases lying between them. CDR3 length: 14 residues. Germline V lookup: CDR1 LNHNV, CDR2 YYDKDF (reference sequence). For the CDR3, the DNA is TGTGCCACCAGCAGAGATCCCCAGGGGTATGGCTACACCTTC. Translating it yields CATSRDPQGYGYTF.

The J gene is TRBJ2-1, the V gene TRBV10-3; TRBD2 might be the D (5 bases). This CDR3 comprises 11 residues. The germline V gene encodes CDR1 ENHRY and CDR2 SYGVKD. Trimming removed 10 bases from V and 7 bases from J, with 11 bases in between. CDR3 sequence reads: CATSRENEQFF. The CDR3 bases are TGTGCCACTTCTCGGGAAAATGAGCAGTTCTTC.

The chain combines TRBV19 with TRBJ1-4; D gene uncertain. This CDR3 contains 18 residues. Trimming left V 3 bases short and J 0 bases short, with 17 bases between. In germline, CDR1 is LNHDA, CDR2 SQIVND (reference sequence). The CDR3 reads CASSISSYLPATNEKLFF. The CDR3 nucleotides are TGTGCCAGTAGTATTAGCAGCTACCTTCCTGCAACTAATGAAAAACTGTTTTTT.

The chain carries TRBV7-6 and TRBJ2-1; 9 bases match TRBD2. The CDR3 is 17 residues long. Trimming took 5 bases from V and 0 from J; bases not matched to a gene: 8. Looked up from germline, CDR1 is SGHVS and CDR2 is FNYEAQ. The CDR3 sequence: CASSGLAGLLSYNEQFF. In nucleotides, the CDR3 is TGTGCCAGCAGCGGGCTAGCGGGATTGCTCTCCTACAATGAGCAGTTCTTC.

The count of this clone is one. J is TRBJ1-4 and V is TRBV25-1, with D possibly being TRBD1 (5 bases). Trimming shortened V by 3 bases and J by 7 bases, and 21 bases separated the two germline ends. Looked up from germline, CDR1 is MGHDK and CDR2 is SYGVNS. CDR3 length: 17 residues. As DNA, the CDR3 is TGTGCCAGCAGTGAGAGCCTGGGGGGTGCAATGGGTGAAAAACTGTTTTTT. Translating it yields CASSESLGGAMGEKLFF.

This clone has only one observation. CDR3 in amino acids: CASSLVSGRGEDTQYF. DNA for the CDR3: TGCGCCAGCAGCTTGGTTAGCGGGAGGGGTGAAGATACGCAGTATTTT. The chain joins TRBV5-1 to TRBJ2-3; 11 bases match TRBD2. Unmatched junction bases numbered 5, after V lost 0 bases and J lost 5 bases. CDR3 length equals 16 residues. CDR1 and CDR2 from the germline V gene are SGHRS and YFSETQ. The variable domain in full, with the rest retrieved from reference TRBV5-1 and TRBJ2-3, is KAGVTQTPRYLIKTRGQQVTLSCSPISGHRSVSWYQQTPGQGLQFLFEYFSETQRNKGNFPGRFSGRQFSNSRSEMNVSTLELGDSALYLCASSLVSGRGEDTQYFGPGTRLTVL.